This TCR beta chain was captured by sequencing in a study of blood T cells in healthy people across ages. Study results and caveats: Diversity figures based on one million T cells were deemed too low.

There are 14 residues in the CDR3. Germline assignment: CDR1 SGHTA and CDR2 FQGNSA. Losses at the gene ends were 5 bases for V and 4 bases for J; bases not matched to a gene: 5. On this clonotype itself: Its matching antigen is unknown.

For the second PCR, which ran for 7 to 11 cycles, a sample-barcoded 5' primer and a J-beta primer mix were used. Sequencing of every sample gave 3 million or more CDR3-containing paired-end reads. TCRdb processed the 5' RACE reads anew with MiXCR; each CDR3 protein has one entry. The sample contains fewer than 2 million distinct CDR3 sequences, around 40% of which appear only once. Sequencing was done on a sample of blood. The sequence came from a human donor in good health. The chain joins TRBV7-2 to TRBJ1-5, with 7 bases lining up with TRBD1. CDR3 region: CASSIQGPNQPQHF. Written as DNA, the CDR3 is TGTGCCAGCAGCATACAGGGGCCTAATCAGCCCCAGCATTTT.